The T cell receptor (beta chain) under discussion was sequenced for a study of blood T cell repertoires in COVID-19. Looking at the study overall: Material from acute and convalescent COVID-19 was sourced from the United States, Italy and Spain.

Method: immunoSEQ multiplex PCR; TCRdb's copy keeps in-frame clones and lacks some. The sample records about 51,000 clones, approximately 90% being singletons. With 1 base removed from V and 4 bases from J, the gap between germline ends came to 15 bases. CDR3 length: 17 amino acids. Germline V gene lookup returns CDR1 SGHRS and CDR2 YFSETQ. The genes are TRBV5-1 and TRBJ2-6, with D possibly being TRBD1 (5 bases). The receptor comes from a man between 45 and 60 years old with acute or convalescent COVID-19. Sequenced input: peripheral blood. CDR3 bases: TGCGCCAGCAGCTTGACCTATCAGGGCACCGGGGCCAACGTCCTGACTTTC. Its protein is CASSLTYQGTGANVLTF.